These 30 T cell receptor beta chains originate from one sample sequenced in a study of blood T cell repertoires in COVID-19. Generated by immunoSEQ multiplex PCR, the TCRdb table keeps only in-frame clones and is missing some. This table has 350,000 or so clones, approximately 90% appearing once. Input material: peripheral blood. Receptors originate from a woman under 40 with COVID-19, enrolled during active disease.

V usage is TRBV3-1 (or the pseudogene TRBV3-2) and J usage is TRBJ1-6; TRBD1 might be the D (6 bases). Trimming stripped 5 bases from V and 4 bases from J, with 15 bases between. Germline CDR1 and CDR2: LGHDT and YNNKEL (reference sequence). The CDR3 runs to 16 residues. DNA of the CDR3: TGTGCCAGCAGCGACATAGACAGGCGATATAATTCACCCCTCCACTTT. The encoded protein is CASSDIDRRYNSPLHF.

The genes are TRBV7-6 and TRBJ2-1, with TRBD1 matching 8 bases. The CDR3 extends over 16 amino acids. Germline loops: CDR1 SGHVS, CDR2 FNYEAQ. Germline trimming cut 1 base from V and 4 bases from J; bases unmatched to any gene: 6. CDR3 residues: CASSLGQGRLYNEQFF. The CDR3 nucleotides read TGTGCCAGCAGCTTAGGACAGGGGAGGCTGTACAATGAGCAGTTCTTC.

The rearrangement joins TRBV12-5 to TRBJ1-5; 9 bases align to TRBD1. CDR3 size: 15 residues. J lost 7 bases, V lost 1 base, and 5 bases had no gene match. CDR1 is LGHNT and CDR2 is FRNRAP in the germline V gene. In nucleotides, the CDR3 is TGTGCTAGTGGTTTGGATGGACAGGGGCAACAGCCCCAGCATTTT. Its translation: CASGLDGQGQQPQHF.

The rearrangement joins TRBV7-2 to TRBJ2-5; 7 bases map to TRBD2. Trimming removed 5 bases from V and 4 bases from J; junction bases left unmatched: 4. The germline V gene has CDR1 SGHTA and CDR2 FQGNSA. This CDR3 is 13 amino acids long. CDR3 DNA: TGTGCCAGCAGCCCCTCGGGAGGAGAGACCCAGTACTTC. Its protein product is CASSPSGGETQYF.

V and J are TRBV7-2 and TRBJ2-3, with 9 bases that match TRBD2. The CDR3 is 15 amino acids. V dropped 4 bases and J dropped 7; count of bases not matched to a gene: 9. Germline CDR1 reads SGHTA; CDR2 reads FQGNSA. The CDR3 protein is CASSSSGGYMNTQYF. CDR3 nucleotides: TGTGCCAGCAGCTCCAGCGGGGGGTATATGAATACGCAGTATTTT.

This rearrangement joins TRBV5-6 to TRBJ2-3, with 7 bases identical to TRBD2. There are 15 residues in the CDR3. The V segment lost 3 bases and the J segment 1 base; nucleotides outside the gene matches: 5. Germline assignment: CDR1 SGHDT and CDR2 YYEEEE. CDR3 sequence (DNA): TGTGCCAGCAGCTGGAGACTAGCTGGCACAGATACGCAGTATTTT. Amino acid sequence: CASSWRLAGTDTQYF.

The chain joins TRBV6-5 to TRBJ1-1, with TRBD1 matching 7 bases. The J segment lost 6 bases and the V segment lost 4 bases, leaving 5 bases of the junction unmatched. This CDR3 has 13 amino acids. The V gene's germline CDR1 is MNHEY and CDR2 SVGAGI. CDR3 region: CASSLYRGAEAFF. Written as DNA, the CDR3 is TGTGCCAGCAGTTTATACAGGGGAGCTGAAGCTTTCTTT.

This clone was seen a single time. The chain links TRBV11-2 to TRBJ2-5; 7 nucleotides agree with TRBD2. Germline values: CDR1 SGHAT, CDR2 FQNNGV. Trimming at V came to 3 bases and at J to 5 bases, leaving 9 bases not matched to a gene. The CDR3 covers 15 residues. Here the CDR3 DNA reads TGTGCCAGCAGCTTCACCAGCGGGGTCGCTGAGACCCAGTACTTC. Translated: CASSFTSGVAETQYF.

The table lists this clone with many counts. CDR3 amino acids: CASSLGEGTQYF. The DNA for the CDR3 is TGTGCCAGCAGCTTAGGGGAGGGGACCCAGTACTTC. V is TRBV7-2 and J is TRBJ2-5; 7 bases are a match to TRBD2. The V segment lost 1 base and the J segment 7 bases; nucleotides outside the gene matches: 0. Germline lookup yields CDR1 SGHTA and CDR2 FQGNSA. The CDR3 contains 12 residues.

The genes are TRBV5-4 and TRBJ1-1; tentatively, D is TRBD1 (6 bases). V lost 0 bases and J 8 bases, leaving 17 bases between the germline ends. CDR1 SGHNT and CDR2 YYREEE come from the germline V gene (reference sequence). The CDR3 totals 15 residues. The CDR3 coding sequence is TGTGCCAGCAGCTTGGCGTCAGGGGCCGGGGGGGAAGCTTTCTTT. Encoded protein: CASSLASGAGGEAFF.

V gene TRBV14 combines with J gene TRBJ2-6; D is perhaps TRBD1 (5 bases). CDR1 SGHDN and CDR2 FVKESK come from the germline V gene. The CDR3 contains 17 residues. The V end was cut by 4 bases, the J end by 1 base, with 14 bases between. This CDR3 is CASSPLGRASGANVLTF. CDR3 DNA sequence: TGTGCCAGCAGCCCTTTGGGCAGGGCGTCTGGGGCCAACGTCCTGACTTTC. Variable domain in full (rest from reference TRBV14 and TRBJ2-6): EAGVTQFPSHSVIEKGQTVTLRCDPISGHDNLYWYRRVMGKEIKFLLHFVKESKQDESGMPNNRFLAERTGGTYSTLKVQPAELEDSGVYFCASSPLGRASGANVLTFGAGSRLTVL.

The chain is built from TRBV24-1 and TRBJ1-2, with 8 positions matching TRBD1. This CDR3 has 13 residues. The J segment lost 8 bases and the V segment lost 6 bases, leaving 7 bases of the junction unmatched. CDR1 is KGHDR and CDR2 is SFDVKD in the germline V gene. The CDR3 DNA reads as TGTGCCACCAGTCGGGGGACAGGATCAGGCTACACCTTC. Its protein is CATSRGTGSGYTF.

This rearrangement joins TRBV7-9 to TRBJ2-1; TRBD2 matches at 13 bases. Germline V gene data show CDR1 as SEHNR and CDR2 as FQNEAQ (reference sequence). The length of the CDR3 is 15 residues. The trim removed 3 bases at V and 6 bases at J, leaving 2 bases unmatched. In DNA, the CDR3 is TGTGCCAGCAGCTTTACTAGCGGGGGGGCCAATGAGCAGTTCTTC. This codes for CASSFTSGGANEQFF.

This clone was counted between two and nine times. The chain combines TRBV19 with TRBJ1-2; no clear D gene. This CDR3 spans 13 amino acids. Trimming pared 5 bases from V and 6 bases from J, leaving 13 bases between. Germline-derived CDR1 and CDR2 are LNHDA and SQIVND (reference sequence). CDR3 nucleotide sequence: TGTGCCAGTAGTCCGAAGCTCCGGGATGGCTACACCTTC. Its protein product is CASSPKLRDGYTF.

The genes are TRBV15 and TRBJ1-1, with 8 positions matching TRBD1. Germline CDR1 is LNHNV and CDR2 is YYDKDF (reference sequence). J gave up 0 bases and V 8 bases, and 8 bases lay outside the gene matches. This CDR3 contains 15 residues. The CDR3 loop reads CATVNRGGVNTEAFF. As DNA, the CDR3 is TGTGCCACCGTGAACAGGGGGGGAGTGAACACTGAAGCTTTCTTT.

The chain joins TRBV12-3 or TRBV12-4 to TRBJ1-2, with 8 bases identical to TRBD1. Trimming at V came to 6 bases and at J to 3 bases, leaving 3 bases not matched to a gene. The CDR3 length is 13 residues. CDR3 DNA: TGTGCCAGCAGAGAGACAGGGGACTATGGCTACACCTTC. It encodes CASRETGDYGYTF.

The chain joins TRBV7-9 to TRBJ1-1; D is undetermined. This CDR3 has 13 amino acids. Looked up from germline, CDR1 is SEHNR and CDR2 is FQNEAQ (reference sequence). V dropped 4 bases and J dropped 3 bases, with 9 bases sitting between them. This chain's CDR3 is CASSSLPDTEAFF. CDR3 bases: TGTGCCAGCAGCTCCCTCCCGGACACTGAAGCTTTCTTT.

The rearrangement uses TRBV14 and TRBJ2-5, with 7 bases aligning to TRBD2. V was clipped by 0 bases and J by 2 bases; unmatched bases: 9. CDR3 length: 17 amino acids. Germline CDR1 SGHDN, CDR2 FVKESK. The CDR3 sequence is CASSQDIFVGGQETQYF. In DNA form, the CDR3 reads TGTGCCAGCAGCCAAGATATCTTCGTCGGGGGGCAAGAGACCCAGTACTTC.

This clone occurred a few times. The CDR3 coding sequence is TGTGCCAGCAGCGCAAGACAGGGCCCTAGCAATCAGCCCCAGCATTTT. Protein product: CASSARQGPSNQPQHF. The chain carries TRBV21-1 and TRBJ1-5; TRBD1, the table's D call, was not compared with the DNA. TRBV21-1 represents a pseudogene. The CDR3 is 16 amino acids.

The chain carries TRBV7-2 and TRBJ2-4; 10 nucleotides line up with TRBD1. J was trimmed by 5 bases and V by 5 bases; bases with no gene match: 9. The CDR3 spans 16 residues. Germline V lookup: CDR1 SGHTA, CDR2 FQGNSA. Here the CDR3 DNA reads TGTGCCAGCAGCAAACAAACCGGGACAGGGGAAAACATTCAGTACTTC. This gives the protein CASSKQTGTGENIQYF.

The chain employs TRBV5-1 and TRBJ1-5, with 8 bases matching TRBD1. Germline trimming cut 0 bases from V and 5 bases from J; bases unmatched to any gene: 1. The CDR3 consists of 14 residues. Germline V gene data show CDR1 as SGHRS and CDR2 as YFSETQ. CDR3 DNA: TGCGCCAGCAGCTTGGGGACAGGGTATCAGCCCCAGCATTTT. Translating gives CASSLGTGYQPQHF.

The chain couples TRBV11-1 to TRBJ1-6; D not resolved. Germline CDR1 and CDR2: SGHAT and FQDESV (reference sequence). V dropped 4 bases and J dropped 4 bases, with 11 bases sitting between them. The CDR3 runs 15 residues. CDR3 DNA sequence: TGTGCCAGCAGCTCTGTCCGGGATTATAATTCACCCCTCCACTTT. It codes for CASSSVRDYNSPLHF.

The rearrangement joins TRBV5-1 to TRBJ2-3; TRBD2 is a possible D gene (7 bases). CDR1 and CDR2 from the germline V gene are SGHRS and YFSETQ. The CDR3 is 16 amino acids. Trimming shortened V by 4 bases and J by 0 bases, and 15 bases separated the two germline ends. CDR3 in amino acids: CASSPRRGGSTDTQYF. The CDR3 coding sequence is TGCGCCAGCAGCCCCAGAAGGGGGGGGAGCACAGATACGCAGTATTTT.

CDR3 coding DNA: TGTGCCAGCAGCTTAGTCGGGGAGCGGACTGAAGCTTTCTTT. Translating gives CASSLVGERTEAFF. The chain is built from TRBV7-8 and TRBJ1-1; D is unresolved. V shed 1 base and J shed 5 bases, with 11 bases lying between them. Germline values: CDR1 SGHVS, CDR2 FQNEAQ. This CDR3 spans 14 amino acids.

J is TRBJ2-3 and V is TRBV6-1; 13 bases map to TRBD2. This CDR3 is built from 16 residues. Germline-derived CDR1 and CDR2 are MNHNS and SASEGT. Trimming cost V 4 bases and J 9 bases; bases outside gene matches: 10. The DNA for the CDR3 is TGTGCCAGCAGTGGGGGACTAGCGGGGAACACGGGGACGCAGTATTTT. Its translation is CASSGGLAGNTGTQYF.

The V gene is TRBV4-1, the J gene TRBJ1-3; D is possibly TRBD1 (6 bases). Trimming pared 0 bases from V and 0 bases from J, leaving 21 bases between. The CDR3 is 20 residues long. Germline V gene lookup returns CDR1 MGHRA and CDR2 YSYEKL. The CDR3 nucleotides read TGCGCCAGCAGCCAAGATGGGACACCACGACCTTCGAGCTCTGGAAACACCATATATTTT. Protein product: CASSQDGTPRPSSSGNTIYF.

This clone was picked up a small number of times. V gene TRBV27 combines with J gene TRBJ1-6; TRBD1 matches 8 bases. Germline V lookup: CDR1 MNHEY, CDR2 SMNVEV (reference sequence). CDR3 length: 15 residues. V lost 7 bases to trimming and J lost 5 bases; unmatched junction nucleotides: 7. CDR3 region: CASTPGTGHNSPLHF. The DNA of the CDR3 is TGTGCCAGCACTCCAGGGACAGGCCATAATTCACCCCTCCACTTT.

This chain connects TRBV2 to TRBJ1-2; possible D gene TRBD1, 6 bases. The CDR3 is 16 amino acids. Germline assignment: CDR1 SNHLY and CDR2 FYNNEI. V was pared by 5 bases and J by 0 bases, with 16 bases between. CDR3 in DNA: TGTGCCAGCAGTCGGCAACAGGGCTTCTCTAACTATGGCTACACCTTC. Translation gives CASSRQQGFSNYGYTF.

V usage is TRBV13 and J usage is TRBJ1-5; 7 nucleotides align to TRBD1. The trim removed 4 bases at V and 3 bases at J, leaving 3 bases unmatched. The CDR3 length is 14 residues. Germline V gives CDR1 PRHDT, CDR2 FYEKMQ (reference sequence). CDR3: CASSSGQNNQPQHF. CDR3 DNA sequence: TGTGCCAGCAGCTCGGGACAGAACAATCAGCCCCAGCATTTT.

This clone was seen a single time. V gene TRBV5-1 combines with J gene TRBJ1-3; D gene unclear. The CDR3 runs to 13 residues. From germline, CDR1 is SGHRS and CDR2 YFSETQ. The V and J ends lost 4 bases and 0 bases respectively, with 5 bases between them. The CDR3 protein is CASSEGSGNTIYF. CDR3 sequence (DNA): TGCGCCAGCAGCGAGGGCTCTGGAAACACCATATATTTT. The entire variable domain, with the rest obtained from reference TRBV5-1 and TRBJ1-3, is as follows: KAGVTQTPRYLIKTRGQQVTLSCSPISGHRSVSWYQQTPGQGLQFLFEYFSETQRNKGNFPGRFSGRQFSNSRSEMNVSTLELGDSALYLCASSEGSGNTIYFGEGSWLTVV.